Shown below are 15 T cell receptor beta chains from a single sample sequenced in a study of blood T cells in healthy people across ages. The authors ran a second PCR of 7 to 11 cycles using a sample-barcoded 5' primer and a J-beta primer mix. TCRdb recomputed calls from the 5' RACE reads with MiXCR, one row per CDR3 protein. The data show under 750,000 distinct CDR3 sequences, with around 48% seen just once and around 24% held by the top ten. The sample taken for sequencing was blood. All receptors derive from a man at least 80 years old in good health.

The chain uses TRBV7-3 and TRBJ1-1, with D possibly matching TRBD1 (5 bases). CDR3 length: 14 amino acids. Germline-derived CDR1 and CDR2 are SGHTA and FQGTGA. The V end was cut by 3 bases, the J end by 5 bases, with 13 bases between. The CDR3, as DNA: TGTGCCAGCAGCTTTGAAGGGGCGGATACTGAAGCTTTCTTT. This codes for CASSFEGADTEAFF. Supplemented by reference TRBV7-3 and TRBJ1-1, the full variable domain reads GAGVSQTPSNKVTEKGKYVELRCDPISGHTALYWYRQSLGQGPEFLIYFQGTGAADDSGLPNDRFFAVRPEGSVSTLKIQRTERGDSAVYLCASSFEGADTEAFFGQGTRLTVV.

The rearrangement joins TRBV28 to TRBJ2-1, with 9 bases aligning to TRBD1. Germline CDR1 reads MDHEN; CDR2 reads SYDVKM. The CDR3 is made up of 15 amino acids. V was clipped by 4 bases and J by 7 bases; unmatched bases: 8. The CDR3 region has the DNA TGTGCCAGCAGTTCCAGGACAGGGGCTGGGAATGAGCAGTTCTTC. Encoded protein: CASSSRTGAGNEQFF.

This clonotype showed up many times. This chain links TRBV6-6 with TRBJ2-3, with 10 bases that match TRBD2. Trimming cost V 6 bases and J 3 bases; bases outside gene matches: 3. CDR1 is MNHNY and CDR2 is SVGAGI in the germline V gene (reference sequence). CDR3 size: 14 residues. CDR3: CASRPTSGTDTQYF. CDR3 nucleotides: TGTGCCAGCAGGCCGACTAGCGGGACAGATACGCAGTATTTT.

This chain links TRBV7-2 with TRBJ2-4; 9 positions agree with TRBD2. The J call may be incorrect, as the DNA end agrees better with TRBJ2-5. This CDR3 region has 16 residues. Germline CDR1 SGHTA, CDR2 FQGNSA. The CDR3, as DNA: TGTGCCAGCAGCAGGGGGTCGACTAGCGGCCAAGAGACCCAGTACTTC. This translates into CASSRGSTSGQETQYF.

The J gene is TRBJ2-2, the V gene TRBV7-2; the match to TRBD1 covers 7 bases. The CDR3 has 16 residues. V was clipped by 8 bases and J by 0 bases; unmatched bases: 9. The V gene's germline CDR1 is SGHTA and CDR2 FQGNSA. Here the CDR3 reads CASRLTGATNTGELFF. CDR3 coding DNA: TGTGCCAGCCGCCTAACAGGGGCAACGAACACCGGGGAGCTGTTTTTT.

A few counts support this clonotype. The CDR3 loop is CASSKTSTGNTEAFF. In nucleotides, the CDR3 is TGTGCCAGCAGCAAAACCTCCACAGGGAATACTGAAGCTTTCTTT. The V call is TRBV3-1, the J call TRBJ1-1; weak D call: TRBD1 (6 bases). Trimming stripped 5 bases from V and 5 bases from J, with 18 bases between. The CDR3 runs to 15 residues. Per the germline V gene, CDR1 is LGHDT and CDR2 is YNNKEL (reference sequence). The full variable domain, completed using reference TRBV3-1 and TRBJ1-1, is DTAVSQTPKYLVTQMGNDKSIKCEQNLGHDTMYWYKQDSKKFLKIMFSYNNKELIINETVPNRFSPKSPDKAHLNLHINSLELGDSAVYFCASSKTSTGNTEAFFGQGTRLTVV.

The chain recombines TRBV9 with TRBJ1-2; D possibly corresponds to TRBD1 (5 bases). The V end lost 3 bases, the J end lost 0 bases, and 12 bases lay between the germline ends. In germline, CDR1 is SGDLS, CDR2 YYNGEE. This CDR3 is built from 15 residues. This CDR3 reads CASSAGTVTNYGYTF. The CDR3, as DNA: TGTGCCAGCAGCGCCGGGACGGTTACTAACTATGGCTACACCTTC.

This chain connects TRBV6-6 to TRBJ1-1; D remains ambiguous. Germline V gene lookup returns CDR1 MNHNY and CDR2 SVGAGI (reference sequence). V was shortened by 6 bases and J by 6 bases, with 8 bases between the two germline ends. The CDR3 covers 11 residues. The CDR3 sequence: CASRQHPEAFF. CDR3 DNA sequence: TGTGCCAGCAGGCAGCACCCTGAAGCTTTCTTT.

The table lists this clonotype with many counts. The rearrangement uses TRBV6-6 and TRBJ2-7; either TRBD1 or TRBD2 may supply D (5 bases each). V dropped 3 bases and J dropped 7 bases, with 16 bases sitting between them. From germline, CDR1 is MNHNY and CDR2 SVGAGI (reference sequence). The CDR3 sequence is 14 residues long. The CDR3 DNA reads TGTGCCAGCAGTTATACCCGGGACGTGGGGGAGCAGTACTTC. Protein: CASSYTRDVGEQYF.

The V gene is TRBV4-3, the J gene TRBJ2-1, with a tentative D call TRBD2 (6 bases). Germline V gene data show CDR1 as LGHNA and CDR2 as YSLEER. The CDR3 is 15 amino acids. V shed 0 bases and J shed 5 bases, with 11 bases lying between them. For the CDR3, the DNA is TGCGCCAGCAGCCAAGATTTAACTAGCCACAATGAGCAGTTCTTC. This sequence encodes CASSQDLTSHNEQFF.

This sequence joins TRBV21-1 and TRBJ1-2; the table's D call, TRBD1, has no DNA check behind it. TRBV21-1 is termed a pseudogene. This CDR3 comprises 15 residues. The CDR3 DNA reads TGTGCCAGCAGCAAAGGGAGACAGGGCAACTATGGCTACACCTTC. It specifies CASSKGRQGNYGYTF.

This clonotype has only a few counts. J is TRBJ2-7 and V is TRBV28, with TRBD1 identical over 9 bases. The CDR3 contains 15 residues. V was clipped by 3 bases and J by 4 bases; unmatched bases: 7. The germline CDR1 and CDR2 sequences are MDHEN and SYDVKM. The CDR3, as DNA: TGTGCCAGCAGTTTTCCACAGGGGGCACGGTACGAGCAGTACTTC. Translation: CASSFPQGARYEQYF.

This clonotype was recorded a few times. DNA for the CDR3: TGTATTAGTCGCCCGGACTACAATGAGCAGTTCTTC. Residues: CISRPDYNEQFF. This chain uses TRBV7-8 with TRBJ2-1; D call uncertain. Germline values: CDR1 SGHVS, CDR2 FQNEAQ. The CDR3 covers 12 residues.

V is TRBV7-2 and J is TRBJ2-4, with 8 bases fitting TRBD2. The DNA end is more similar to TRBJ2-7, so the J call may be wrong. Germline V CDR1 and CDR2: SGHTA, FQGNSA. The length of the CDR3 is 16 residues. CDR3 region: CASSLAGSGTPYEQYF. DNA of the CDR3: TGTGCCAGCAGCTTAGCTGGTAGCGGGACACCTTACGAGCAGTACTTC.

This clonotype was detected only a few times. The CDR3 loop is CASSLNLAGAGSDTQYF. CDR3 DNA: TGCGCCAGCAGCTTGAACCTAGCGGGAGCAGGGTCAGATACGCAGTATTTT. The chain combines TRBV5-1 with TRBJ2-3; 10 bases line up with TRBD2. The V and J ends lost 1 base and 4 bases, in that order; junction bases with no gene match: 9. The germline gives CDR1 SGHRS, CDR2 YFSETQ. The CDR3 contains 17 residues.